The clone carrying this T cell receptor beta chain was seen a single time. What it binds is not known. This table comes from immunoSEQ multiplex PCR, and its TCRdb copy is limited to in-frame clones, with some not included. The table lists around 50,000 clones, about 85% of them singletons, with under 2.5% in the top ten. This sample was taken from a study of PD-L1 blockade in urothelial cancer. Sample time point: peripheral blood 6 weeks after treatment start. General study findings and limits: Below-median pretreatment blood TCR clonality predicted better survival.

The CDR3 spans 16 residues. Per the germline V gene, CDR1 is SEHNR and CDR2 is FQNEAQ (reference sequence). V shed 5 bases and J shed 11 bases, with 25 bases lying between them. Sample: PBMCs, taken around atezolizumab (anti-PD-L1) treatment. This sequence joins TRBV7-9 and TRBJ2-1; weak D call: TRBD2 (6 bases). The source is a man aged 45-65 years with urothelial cancer. For the CDR3, the DNA is TGTGCCAGCAGCACCTTGGGGGGTTCGGGTACAATGAAGCAGTTCTTC. As protein: CASSTLGGSGTMKQFF.